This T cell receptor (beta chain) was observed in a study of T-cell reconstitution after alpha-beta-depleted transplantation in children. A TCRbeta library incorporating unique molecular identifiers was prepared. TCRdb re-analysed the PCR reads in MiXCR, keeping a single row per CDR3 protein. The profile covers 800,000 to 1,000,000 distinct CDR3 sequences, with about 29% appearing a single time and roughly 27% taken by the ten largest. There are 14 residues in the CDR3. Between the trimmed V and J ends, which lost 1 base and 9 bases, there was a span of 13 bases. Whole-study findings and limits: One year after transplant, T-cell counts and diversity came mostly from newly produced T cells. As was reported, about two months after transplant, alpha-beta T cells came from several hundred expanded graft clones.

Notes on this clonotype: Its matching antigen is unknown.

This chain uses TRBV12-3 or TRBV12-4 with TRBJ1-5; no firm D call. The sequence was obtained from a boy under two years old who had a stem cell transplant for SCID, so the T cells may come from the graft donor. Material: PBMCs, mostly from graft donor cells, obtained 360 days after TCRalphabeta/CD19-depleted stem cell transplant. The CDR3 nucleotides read TGTGCCAGCAGTTTAGGCCAGGCCGCCTGGCCCCAGCATTTT. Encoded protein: CASSLGQAAWPQHF.